This TCR beta chain comes out of a study of shared T cell receptors in the human thymus. Using immunoSEQ multiplex PCR, the repertoire was profiled, and TCRdb retains in-frame clones only, with some absent. The sample yields some 660,000 clones, more than 75% seen once. V dropped 7 bases and J dropped 4; count of bases not matched to a gene: 9. Germline CDR1 is MGHDK and CDR2 is SYGVNS. The CDR3 sequence is 14 residues long. This clone was picked up one time. This sample was also put to use in a study of human thymus T cells. That report adds: Corrective cardiac surgery supplied the resected thymus tissue. Related research described thymic repertoires that were highly overlapping among unrelated individuals.

This chain uses TRBV25-1 with TRBJ2-5; 7 bases agree with TRBD1. This sequence was found in a boy in the first two years of life with a congenital heart defect. Sequenced: thymocytes. DNA for the CDR3: TGTGCCAGCACAGGACAGGCGAACCCAGAGACCCAGTACTTC. Protein sequence: CASTGQANPETQYF.